The clone carrying this TCR beta chain was seen a single time. Its cognate antigen is unknown. Here immunoSEQ multiplex PCR was the method, and the copy in TCRdb shows in-frame clones only, minus some. The sample records under 55,000 clones, roughly two thirds being singletons. This sample was taken from a study of vaccination effects on CD4 cells after COVID-19. Antigen-specific CD4+ T cells were expanded with viral peptide pools in the ViraFEST assay before sequencing. Following culture for approximately ten days, CD4+ T cells were isolated. By PCR, the person was confirmed to have had SARS-CoV-2 infection between March and December 2020. The TCR comes from a human donor who had a prior SARS-CoV-2 infection. Sequences were derived from CD4+ T cells from PBMCs cultured with a peptide pool, sampled before COVID-19 vaccination.

The CDR3 nucleotides are TGTGCCAGCAGTTACGTGGCTAGGCGGGAGACCCAGTACTTC. Its protein product is CASSYVARRETQYF. This sequence joins TRBV6-2 or TRBV6-3 and TRBJ2-5; D call uncertain. CDR3 length: 14 residues. V was clipped by 2 bases and J by 5 bases, with 12 bases between them. In germline, CDR1 is MNHEY, CDR2 SVGEGT.